A single sample gave rise to the 32 T cell receptor beta chains below, sequenced in a study of CD4 T cells in relation to SARS-CoV-2 and coronaviruses. TCRdb's table, derived via immunoSEQ multiplex PCR, lists solely in-frame clones and lacks some. The data hold 30,000 to 45,000 clones, with 88% observed a single time. The specimen was memory CD4+ T cells from PBMCs. These receptors all come from an adult with COVID-19.

This chain uses TRBV5-4 with TRBJ2-1; D is unresolved. Germline CDR1 is SGHNT and CDR2 is YYREEE (reference sequence). V was pared by 4 bases and J by 1 base, with 12 bases between. The length of the CDR3 is 15 residues. The CDR3 reads CASSPSTESYNEQFF. The CDR3 bases are TGTGCCAGCAGCCCGTCAACCGAGTCCTACAATGAGCAGTTCTTC. The full variable domain, completed using reference TRBV5-4 and TRBJ2-1, is ETGVTQSPTHLIKTRGQQVTLRCSSQSGHNTVSWYQQALGQGPQFIFQYYREEENGRGNFPPRFSGLQFPNYSSELNVNALELDDSALYLCASSPSTESYNEQFFGPGTRLTVL.

This clone turned up a few times. The chain combines TRBV2 with TRBJ1-1; D remains ambiguous. CDR1 SNHLY and CDR2 FYNNEI come from the germline V gene. V lost 7 bases and J lost 5, with 11 bases in between. There are 12 residues in the CDR3. DNA for the CDR3: TGTGCCAGCAACGCCAGAGGGACTGAAGCTTTCTTT. Translated: CASNARGTEAFF.

The rearrangement links TRBV12-3 or TRBV12-4 to TRBJ2-2; D gene unclear. V shed 0 bases and J shed 7 bases, with 6 bases lying between them. This CDR3 spans 13 amino acids. CDR3 in DNA: TGTGCCAGCAGTTTAGCTAGAAGCGGGGAGCTGTTTTTT. It encodes CASSLARSGELFF.

The V and J genes are TRBV6-5 and TRBJ2-7; 10 nucleotides align to TRBD1. V shed 0 bases and J 3 bases; nucleotides not matched to a gene: 5. This CDR3 is built from 16 residues. Germline-derived CDR1 and CDR2 are MNHEY and SVGAGI. The CDR3 DNA follows: TGTGCCAGCAGTTACTCGGCGACAGGGGGCGTCTACGAGCAGTACTTC. Translating it yields CASSYSATGGVYEQYF.

The chain links TRBV6-1 to TRBJ1-5, with D perhaps TRBD1 (5 bases). The CDR3 is 16 residues long. Germline V gene sequence: CDR1 MNHNS, CDR2 SASEGT. The ends were cut back, 4 bases at V and 0 bases at J, with 13 bases in the middle. The CDR3 bases are TGTGCCAGCAGTGGGGGGGTAGGGAATAGCAATCAGCCCCAGCATTTT. It yields the protein CASSGGVGNSNQPQHF.

V usage is TRBV7-9 and J usage is TRBJ2-7; the D is unclear. This CDR3 region has 11 residues. The germline V gene encodes CDR1 SEHNR and CDR2 FQNEAQ (reference sequence). V shed 5 bases and J shed 2 bases, with 4 bases lying between them. CDR3 sequence: CASSDPYEQYF. The DNA of the CDR3 is TGTGCCAGCAGCGACCCCTACGAGCAGTACTTC.

This chain joins TRBV27 and TRBJ2-7; 10 bases line up with TRBD2. This CDR3 region has 15 residues. With V trimmed by 4 bases and J by 4 bases, 7 bases remained unmatched. Germline V lookup: CDR1 MNHEY, CDR2 SMNVEV (reference sequence). CDR3: CASSSRLAGSYEQYF. CDR3 DNA sequence: TGTGCCAGCAGTTCTCGACTAGCGGGTTCTTACGAGCAGTACTTC.

The V gene is TRBV7-2, the J gene TRBJ2-7; possible D gene TRBD2, 5 bases. The CDR3 runs 15 residues. Trimming stripped 3 bases from V and 2 bases from J, with 14 bases between. Per the germline V gene, CDR1 is SGHTA and CDR2 is FQGNSA. CDR3 sequence reads: CASSFGGLKTYEQYF. DNA of the CDR3: TGTGCCAGCAGCTTCGGCGGGCTTAAGACCTACGAGCAGTACTTC.

V and J are TRBV19 and TRBJ1-6; D possibly corresponds to TRBD1 (6 bases). The CDR3 length is 13 residues. Germline-derived CDR1 and CDR2 are LNHDA and SQIVND (reference sequence). Trimming cost V 9 bases and J 3 bases, with 9 bases left between them. This chain's CDR3 is CASRDIYNSPLHF. The DNA for the CDR3 is TGTGCCAGCCGGGACATCTATAATTCACCCCTCCACTTT.

The gene calls are TRBV30 and TRBJ1-5; 7 bases fit TRBD1. Trimming removed 2 bases from V and 5 bases from J; junction bases left unmatched: 12. There are 16 residues in the CDR3. Per the germline V gene, CDR1 is GTSNPN and CDR2 is SVGIG (reference sequence). CDR3 in amino acids: CAWSSQGRGSDQPQHF. CDR3 in DNA: TGTGCCTGGAGTTCCCAAGGCAGGGGGTCCGATCAGCCCCAGCATTTT.

The V gene is TRBV27, the J gene TRBJ2-3, with 11 positions matching TRBD2. The germline V gene has CDR1 MNHEY and CDR2 SMNVEV (reference sequence). The CDR3 has 15 amino acids. V gave up 4 bases and J gave up 9 bases; unmatched junction bases: 9. The CDR3 here is CASSSLAGGEVTQYF. Here the CDR3 DNA reads TGTGCCAGCAGTTCCCTAGCGGGGGGAGAAGTCACGCAGTATTTT.

V gene TRBV2 combines with J gene TRBJ1-6; 9 bases align to TRBD1. Germline V gene data show CDR1 as SNHLY and CDR2 as FYNNEI. CDR3 length: 15 amino acids. Trimming removed 5 bases from V and 9 bases from J; junction bases left unmatched: 8. The CDR3 sequence is CASSSIRTGASPLHF. The CDR3, as DNA: TGTGCCAGCAGTTCGATAAGGACAGGGGCTTCACCCCTCCACTTT.

The chain joins TRBV19 to TRBJ1-4, with TRBD1 as a possible D gene (5 bases). Trimming removed 5 bases from V and 8 bases from J, with 18 bases in between. Germline V gene sequence: CDR1 LNHDA, CDR2 SQIVND (reference sequence). The CDR3 totals 15 residues. The CDR3 DNA follows: TGTGCCAGTAGTCAAAATGGGGGGTTAGGGGAAAAACTGTTTTTT. Its translation is CASSQNGGLGEKLFF.

The chain has TRBV6-1 and TRBJ1-1; no clear D gene. The CDR3 is 12 residues long. V was cut by 1 base and J by 7 bases, with 7 bases left in between. Germline loops: CDR1 MNHNS, CDR2 SASEGT. The CDR3 here is CASSEVWGEAFF. The CDR3 bases are TGTGCCAGCAGTGAAGTCTGGGGTGAAGCTTTCTTT.

The V gene is TRBV5-6, the J gene TRBJ1-2; D may be TRBD1 (5 bases). Germline V gene data show CDR1 as SGHDT and CDR2 as YYEEEE. This CDR3 region has 17 residues. The V end lost 0 bases, the J end lost 0 bases, and 15 bases lay between the germline ends. The CDR3 DNA reads as TGTGCCAGCAGCTTGGCCGCATTCGGGGGTTCTAACTATGGCTACACCTTC. Amino acid sequence: CASSLAAFGGSNYGYTF.

The chain combines TRBV6-6 with TRBJ1-4; the D is unclear. V lost 6 bases to trimming and J lost 5 bases, with 16 bases between them. There are 15 residues in the CDR3. The germline V gene encodes CDR1 MNHNY and CDR2 SVGAGI (reference sequence). The CDR3 is CASRRDRAQNEKLFF. The CDR3 nucleotides read TGTGCCAGCAGAAGAGACCGGGCCCAGAATGAAAAACTGTTTTTT.

In this sample, this clone turned up a few times. The chain employs TRBV5-6 and TRBJ2-5; 10 nucleotides line up with TRBD1. Germline lookup yields CDR1 SGHDT and CDR2 YYEEEE. Trimming removed 0 bases from V and 5 bases from J; junction bases left unmatched: 4. The CDR3 is made up of 15 amino acids. CDR3 residues: CASSLGQGAPETQYF. CDR3 nucleotides: TGTGCCAGCAGCTTGGGACAGGGGGCGCCTGAGACCCAGTACTTC. Complete variable domain (other parts from reference TRBV5-6 and TRBJ2-5): DAGVTQSPTHLIKTRGQQVTLRCSPKSGHDTVSWYQQALGQGPQFIFQYYEEEERQRGNFPDRFSGHQFPNYSSELNVNALLLGDSALYLCASSLGQGAPETQYFGPGTRLLVL.

This chain links TRBV7-2 with TRBJ2-5, with D unresolved. This CDR3 is built from 12 residues. Germline-derived CDR1 and CDR2 are SGHTA and FQGNSA. V was clipped by 1 base and J by 5 bases, with 5 bases between them. CDR3 amino acids: CASSLVVETQYF. The CDR3 DNA follows: TGTGCCAGCAGCTTAGTCGTCGAGACCCAGTACTTC.

This chain links TRBV9 with TRBJ1-4; the match to TRBD1 covers 7 bases. This CDR3 has 14 residues. Unmatched junction bases numbered 8, after V lost 4 bases and J lost 8 bases. The germline V gene encodes CDR1 SGDLS and CDR2 YYNGEE. CDR3: CASSSEGALEKLFF. In DNA form, the CDR3 reads TGTGCCAGCAGCTCCGAGGGGGCGCTCGAAAAACTGTTTTTT.

This clone was detected once. CDR3 sequence: CASSLARGLGYTF. As DNA, the CDR3 is TGTGCCAGCAGCTTGGCTCGGGGGCTTGGCTACACCTTC. The chain is built from TRBV5-5 and TRBJ1-2, with a weak D call TRBD1 (6 bases). Trimming shortened V by 0 bases and J by 7 bases, and 10 bases separated the two germline ends. The CDR3 is made up of 13 amino acids. CDR1 and CDR2 from the germline V gene are SGHKS and YYEKEE (reference sequence). Combining the CDR3 with reference TRBV5-5 and TRBJ1-2 gives the whole variable domain DAGVTQSPTHLIKTRGQQVTLRCSPISGHKSVSWYQQVLGQGPQFIFQYYEKEERGRGNFPDRFSARQFPNYSSELNVNALLLGDSALYLCASSLARGLGYTFGSGTRLTVV.

CDR3 in DNA: TGTGCCAGCAGTTACGGCTTTGAAGCTTTCTTT. Translation: CASSYGFEAFF. The V and J genes are TRBV6-5 and TRBJ1-1; D is ambiguous. The germline V gene has CDR1 MNHEY and CDR2 SVGAGI. The CDR3 is 11 residues long. V lost 2 bases to trimming and J lost 7 bases, with 5 bases between them.

The CDR3 is CASSYSPGGGYTF. CDR3 sequence (DNA): TGTGCCAGCAGTTACTCGCCGGGGGGTGGCTACACCTTC. The rearrangement joins TRBV6-5 to TRBJ1-2, with a weak D call TRBD1 (5 bases). CDR1 MNHEY and CDR2 SVGAGI come from the germline V gene. The CDR3 spans 13 residues. V lost 0 bases to trimming and J lost 7 bases, with 9 bases between them.

In this sample, this clone turned up a few times. The V and J genes are TRBV10-1 and TRBJ1-2; TRBD1 is a possible D gene (5 bases). The V gene lost 9 bases and the J gene lost 8 bases, with 16 bases spanning the gap. The V gene's germline CDR1 is WNHNN and CDR2 SYGVQD (reference sequence). The CDR3 totals 12 residues. The CDR3: CARARRGGGYTF. CDR3 sequence (DNA): TGCGCCAGAGCACGACGCGGGGGAGGCTACACCTTC.

The genes are TRBV28 and TRBJ1-3; D not resolved. The V end was cut by 3 bases, the J end by 0 bases, with 12 bases between. This CDR3 comprises 16 residues. Per germline, CDR1 MDHEN and CDR2 SYDVKM. CDR3 nucleotide sequence: TGTGCCAGCAGTTTGGGAGGATCAAGCTCTGGAAACACCATATATTTT. Its translation: CASSLGGSSSGNTIYF. The full variable domain, rest sourced from reference TRBV28 and TRBJ1-3, is DVKVTQSSRYLVKRTGEKVFLECVQDMDHENMFWYRQDPGLGLRLIYFSYDVKMKEKGDIPEGYSVSREKKERFSLILESASTNQTSMYLCASSLGGSSSGNTIYFGEGSWLTVV.

The chain has TRBV5-4 and TRBJ2-1, with 7 bases fitting TRBD2. The ends lost 3 bases at V and 10 bases at J; junction bases unmatched: 13. The CDR3 consists of 15 residues. Germline V gene sequence: CDR1 SGHNT, CDR2 YYREEE (reference sequence). For the CDR3, the DNA is TGTGCCAGCAGCTCTCACCCTAGCGGTTTGGGGGAGCAGTTCTTC. It is translated as CASSSHPSGLGEQFF.

A single count supports this clone. CDR3 sequence (DNA): TGTGCCAGCAGTGAACTAGTCAGTGGGAATGGCTACACCTTC. Its translation: CASSELVSGNGYTF. The chain joins TRBV6-1 to TRBJ1-2; no clear D. Per germline, CDR1 MNHNS and CDR2 SASEGT. CDR3 length: 14 amino acids. V shed 2 bases and J shed 6 bases, with 13 bases lying between them.

This chain links TRBV3-1 (or the pseudogene TRBV3-2) with TRBJ1-1; TRBD1 is a possible D gene (5 bases). Trimming removed 1 base at V and 7 bases at J, with 13 bases between. The CDR3 has 14 amino acids. Germline V gene data show CDR1 as LGHDT and CDR2 as YNNKEL (reference sequence). CDR3 DNA: TGTGCCAGCAGCCAAGTACGGGGGAACGGTGAAGCTTTCTTT. Protein: CASSQVRGNGEAFF.

In the case of this clone: At one end, the junction sequence differs from germline, possibly due to a read error. The V call is TRBV7-7, the J call TRBJ2-5, with D maybe TRBD2 (5 bases). The CDR3 loop spans 15 amino acids. Germline V gene lookup returns CDR1 SSHAT and CDR2 FNYEAQ (reference sequence). CDR3 in DNA: TGTGCTAGCAGCTTAGGTCCCACCTCTGGAGGACCCCAGTACTTC. Translation: CASSLGPTSGGPQYF.

The CDR3 reads CASTGGQGNNSPLHF. CDR3 nucleotide sequence: TGTGCCAGTACCGGGGGGCAGGGGAATAATTCACCCCTCCACTTT. This chain uses TRBV19 with TRBJ1-6; a weak D match, TRBD1 (6 bases). V lost 7 bases and J lost 5, with 15 bases in between. Germline V CDR1 and CDR2: LNHDA, SQIVND (reference sequence). This CDR3 has 15 amino acids.

This chain links TRBV7-2 with TRBJ2-5; a weak D match, TRBD1 (5 bases). There are 14 residues in the CDR3. Per the germline V gene, CDR1 is SGHTA and CDR2 is FQGNSA. V was clipped by 6 bases and J by 5 bases, with 16 bases between them. The CDR3: CASSYGASLETQYF. DNA for the CDR3: TGTGCCAGCAGTTATGGGGCGAGCTTGGAGACCCAGTACTTC.

V and J are TRBV10-3 and TRBJ1-6, with D unresolved. Germline values: CDR1 ENHRY, CDR2 SYGVKD. The CDR3 contains 13 residues. Trimming stripped 11 bases from V and 7 bases from J, with 15 bases between. The CDR3 DNA reads as TGTGCCTTTAGCTCCGAGCGGAATTCACCCCTCCACTTT. Protein sequence: CAFSSERNSPLHF.

In this sample, this clone turned up once. V and J are TRBV7-2 and TRBJ1-1; TRBD1 aligns across 7 bases. The trim removed 2 bases at V and 11 bases at J, leaving 14 bases unmatched. This CDR3 comprises 15 residues. Germline loops: CDR1 SGHTA, CDR2 FQGNSA. CDR3 region: CASSLPPTGTVLAFF. In nucleotides, the CDR3 is TGTGCCAGCAGCTTACCACCGACAGGGACCGTTTTGGCTTTCTTT.